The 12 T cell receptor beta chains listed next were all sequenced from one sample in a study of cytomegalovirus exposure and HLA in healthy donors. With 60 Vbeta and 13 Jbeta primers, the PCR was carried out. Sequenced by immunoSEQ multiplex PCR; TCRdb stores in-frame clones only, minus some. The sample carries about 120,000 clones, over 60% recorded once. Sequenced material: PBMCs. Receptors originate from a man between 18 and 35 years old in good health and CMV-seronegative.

The CDR3 region has the DNA TGTGCCAGCAGCGTCGGTTGGAGGGGAGTGTCCTACGAGCAGTACTTC. Amino acid sequence: CASSVGWRGVSYEQYF. V is TRBV9 and J is TRBJ2-7; D perhaps matches TRBD2 (6 bases). From germline, CDR1 is SGDLS and CDR2 YYNGEE. The CDR3 sequence is 16 residues long. Trimming removed 2 bases at V and 1 base at J, with 16 bases between.

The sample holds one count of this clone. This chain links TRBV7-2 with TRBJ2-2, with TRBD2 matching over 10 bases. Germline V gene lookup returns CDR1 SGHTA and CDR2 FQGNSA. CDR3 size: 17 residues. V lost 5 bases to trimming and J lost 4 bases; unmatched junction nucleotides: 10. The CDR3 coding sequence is TGTGCCAGCAGCCCCCACGCCGGGACTAGCGCCACCGGGGAGCTGTTTTTT. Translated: CASSPHAGTSATGELFF.

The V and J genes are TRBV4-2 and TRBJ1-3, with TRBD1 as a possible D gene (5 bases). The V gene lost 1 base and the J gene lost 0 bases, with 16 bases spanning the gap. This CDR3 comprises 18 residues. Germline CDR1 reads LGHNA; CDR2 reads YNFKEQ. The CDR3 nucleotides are TGTGCCAGCAGCCAAGTGAGCACAGGCCACGTCTCTGGAAACACCATATATTTT. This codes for CASSQVSTGHVSGNTIYF.

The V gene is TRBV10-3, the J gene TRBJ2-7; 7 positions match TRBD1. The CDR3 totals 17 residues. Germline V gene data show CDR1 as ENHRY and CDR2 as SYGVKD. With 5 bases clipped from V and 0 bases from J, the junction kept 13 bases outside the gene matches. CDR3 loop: CAISRQGVAWNSYEQYF. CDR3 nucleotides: TGTGCCATCAGTAGACAGGGTGTAGCTTGGAACTCCTACGAGCAGTACTTC.

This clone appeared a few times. The CDR3 here is CASSPVGTWGEKLFF. The CDR3 nucleotides are TGTGCCAGCAGCCCAGTGGGGACTTGGGGGGAAAAACTGTTTTTT. The V call is TRBV28, the J call TRBJ1-4; D possibly corresponds to TRBD1 (5 bases). CDR1 is MDHEN, CDR2 SYDVKM, per germline. The CDR3 has 15 residues. Trimming took off 6 bases at V and 8 bases at J, with 19 bases between the two ends. Variable domain in full (rest from reference TRBV28 and TRBJ1-4): DVKVTQSSRYLVKRTGEKVFLECVQDMDHENMFWYRQDPGLGLRLIYFSYDVKMKEKGDIPEGYSVSREKKERFSLILESASTNQTSMYLCASSPVGTWGEKLFFGSGTQLSVL.

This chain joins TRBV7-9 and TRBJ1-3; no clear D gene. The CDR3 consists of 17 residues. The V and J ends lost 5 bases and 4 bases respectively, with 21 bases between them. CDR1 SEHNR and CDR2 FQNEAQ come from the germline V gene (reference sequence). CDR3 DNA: TGTGCCAGCAGCACCAATACGGCCGGCGCGGGGGGAAACACCATATATTTT. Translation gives CASSTNTAGAGGNTIYF.

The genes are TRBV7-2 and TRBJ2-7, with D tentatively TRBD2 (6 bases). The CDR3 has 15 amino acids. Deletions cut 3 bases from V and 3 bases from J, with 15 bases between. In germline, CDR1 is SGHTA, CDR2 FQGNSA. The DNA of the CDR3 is TGTGCCAGCAGCTTGGGAGTCGGGGGAATCTACGAGCAGTACTTC. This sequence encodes CASSLGVGGIYEQYF. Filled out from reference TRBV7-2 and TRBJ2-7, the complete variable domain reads GAGVSQSPSNKVTEKGKDVELRCDPISGHTALYWYRQSLGQGLEFLIYFQGNSAPDKSGLPSDRFSAERTGGSVSTLTIQRTQQEDSAVYLCASSLGVGGIYEQYFGPGTRLTVT.

In DNA form, the CDR3 reads TGTGCCAGCAGCCAAGATTCAGGCCACTCCTACGAGCAGTACTTC. Protein sequence: CASSQDSGHSYEQYF. J is TRBJ2-7 and V is TRBV14; no firm D call. CDR1 is SGHDN and CDR2 is FVKESK in the germline V gene. V lost 0 bases, J lost 0 bases, and 9 bases lay in between. The length of the CDR3 is 15 residues.

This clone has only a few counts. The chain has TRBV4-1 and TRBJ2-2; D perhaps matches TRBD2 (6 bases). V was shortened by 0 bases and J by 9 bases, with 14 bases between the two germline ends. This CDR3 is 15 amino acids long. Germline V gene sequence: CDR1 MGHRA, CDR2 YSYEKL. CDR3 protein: CASSQDAGGVRELFF. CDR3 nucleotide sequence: TGCGCCAGCAGCCAAGATGCGGGCGGGGTCAGGGAGCTGTTTTTT.

The CDR3 reads CASSIGELSGYGYTF. CDR3 coding DNA: TGTGCCAGTAGTATAGGGGAGCTTTCGGGCTATGGCTACACCTTC. This chain links TRBV19 with TRBJ1-2; D is ambiguous. This CDR3 has 15 amino acids. In germline, CDR1 is LNHDA, CDR2 SQIVND (reference sequence). Between the trimmed V and J ends, which lost 1 base and 4 bases, there was a span of 13 bases.

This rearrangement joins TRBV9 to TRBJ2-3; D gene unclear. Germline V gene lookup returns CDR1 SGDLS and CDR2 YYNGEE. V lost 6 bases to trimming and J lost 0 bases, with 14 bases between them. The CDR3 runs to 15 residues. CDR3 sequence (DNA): TGTGCCAGCAACCGTCAACGGTCTAGCACAGATACGCAGTATTTT. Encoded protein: CASNRQRSSTDTQYF.

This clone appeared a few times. Here the CDR3 reads CSVGGGQGTDTQYF. Written as DNA, the CDR3 is TGCAGCGTTGGGGGGGGACAGGGTACAGATACGCAGTATTTT. The rearrangement joins TRBV29-1 to TRBJ2-3; TRBD1 aligns across 9 bases. Losses at the gene ends were 4 bases for V and 3 bases for J; bases not matched to a gene: 5. Per germline, CDR1 SQVTM and CDR2 ANQGSEA. The CDR3 consists of 14 residues.